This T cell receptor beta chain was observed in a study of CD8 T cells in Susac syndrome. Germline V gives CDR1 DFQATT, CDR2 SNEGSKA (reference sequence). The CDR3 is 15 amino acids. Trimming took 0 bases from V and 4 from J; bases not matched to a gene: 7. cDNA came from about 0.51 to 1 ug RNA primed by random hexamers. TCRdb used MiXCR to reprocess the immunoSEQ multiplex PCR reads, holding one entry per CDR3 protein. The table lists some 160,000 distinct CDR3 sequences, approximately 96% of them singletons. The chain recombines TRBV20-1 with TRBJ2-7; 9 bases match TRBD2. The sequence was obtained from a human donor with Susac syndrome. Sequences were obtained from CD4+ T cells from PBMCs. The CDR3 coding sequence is TGCAGTGCTAGAGATTGGGCGGGAGGGATGTACGAGCAGTACTTC. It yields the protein CSARDWAGGMYEQYF.